These 13 T cell receptor beta chains were sequenced from one sample in a study of PD-L1 blockade in urothelial cancer. Time point meaning: pretreatment peripheral blood. The data were produced by immunoSEQ multiplex PCR, yet TCRdb's version contains in-frame clones alone and is incomplete. The sample contains 45,000 to 70,000 clones, around 86% of which appear only once. Sequenced material: PBMCs, taken around atezolizumab (anti-PD-L1) treatment. These receptors were obtained from a man in his 70s with urothelial cancer.

This clone has a handful of counts. This sequence joins TRBV9 and TRBJ1-2; no clear D gene. The V end lost 3 bases, the J end lost 5 bases, and 23 bases lay between the germline ends. The germline CDR1 and CDR2 sequences are SGDLS and YYNGEE. This CDR3 comprises 17 residues. The CDR3 is CASSALSLQNRPYGYTF. The CDR3 DNA reads as TGTGCCAGCAGCGCGCTCAGTCTTCAAAACCGCCCATATGGCTACACCTTC. Full variable domain (outside the CDR3, taken from reference TRBV9 and TRBJ1-2): DSGVTQTPKHLITATGQRVTLRCSPRSGDLSVYWYQQSLDQGLQFLIQYYNGEERAKGNILERFSAQQFPDLHSELNLSSLELGDSALYFCASSALSLQNRPYGYTFGSGTRLTVV.

The rearrangement uses TRBV7-8 and TRBJ2-7, with D hard to call. The CDR3 totals 12 residues. The germline V gene encodes CDR1 SGHVS and CDR2 FQNEAQ. Trimming took off 5 bases at V and 5 bases at J, with 10 bases between the two ends. Here the CDR3 reads CASSPRRNEQYF. The DNA for the CDR3 is TGTGCCAGCAGCCCTAGAAGGAACGAGCAGTACTTC.

This chain uses TRBV27 with TRBJ1-1; 7 nucleotides line up with TRBD1. CDR3 length equals 14 residues. Germline trimming cut 4 bases from V and 4 bases from J; bases unmatched to any gene: 6. CDR1 MNHEY and CDR2 SMNVEV come from the germline V gene (reference sequence). The CDR3 bases are TGTGCCAGCAGTTCAGGGGGAAGCGGCACTGAAGCTTTCTTT. Amino acids: CASSSGGSGTEAFF.

The chain has TRBV25-1 and TRBJ2-7; D not resolved. With 6 bases removed from V and 7 bases from J, the gap between germline ends came to 4 bases. CDR1 is MGHDK and CDR2 is SYGVNS in the germline V gene. This CDR3 region has 9 residues. CDR3 residues: CASRSEQYF. CDR3 DNA: TGTGCCAGCAGGTCGGAGCAGTACTTC.

Here the CDR3 DNA reads TGCGCCAGCAGCCAAGATCAGGCAAGGGGGAGCTCTGGGGCCAACGTCCTGACTTTC. Protein product: CASSQDQARGSSGANVLTF. J is TRBJ2-6 and V is TRBV4-1, with D maybe TRBD1 (6 bases). CDR3 length: 19 residues. V was clipped by 0 bases and J by 0 bases, with 15 bases between them. Per germline, CDR1 MGHRA and CDR2 YSYEKL.

The gene calls are TRBV5-1 and TRBJ1-1, with TRBD1 identical over 12 bases. The V gene's germline CDR1 is SGHRS and CDR2 YFSETQ. The V and J ends lost 4 bases and 4 bases, in that order; junction bases with no gene match: 14. CDR3 size: 18 residues. CDR3 sequence: CASSTWDRGRPSGTEAFF. The CDR3 DNA follows: TGCGCCAGCAGCACCTGGGACAGGGGGCGCCCATCGGGCACTGAAGCTTTCTTT.

The genes are TRBV7-8 and TRBJ2-7, with no clear D. Germline V gives CDR1 SGHVS, CDR2 FQNEAQ. V was clipped by 1 base and J by 2 bases, with 9 bases between them. This CDR3 contains 14 residues. The CDR3 nucleotides read TGTGCCAGCAGCTTAGTGGTGCAGGCCTACGAGCAGTACTTC. Translating it yields CASSLVVQAYEQYF.

The genes are TRBV5-1 and TRBJ2-3, with 10 bases lining up with TRBD1. Germline CDR1 SGHRS, CDR2 YFSETQ. With 0 bases clipped from V and 1 base from J, the junction kept 2 bases outside the gene matches. The CDR3 runs 16 residues. CDR3 coding DNA: TGCGCCAGCAGCTTGGGAGGGACAGGGGGCACAGATACGCAGTATTTT. Its translation: CASSLGGTGGTDTQYF.

In DNA form, the CDR3 reads TGTGCCAGCAGCACTACTGGAAACACCATATATTTT. The encoded protein is CASSTTGNTIYF. This sequence joins TRBV5-6 and TRBJ1-3, with D uncertain. V was cut by 4 bases and J by 2 bases, with 4 bases left in between. This CDR3 spans 12 amino acids. Germline V gene lookup returns CDR1 SGHDT and CDR2 YYEEEE. Full variable domain (outside the CDR3, taken from reference TRBV5-6 and TRBJ1-3): DAGVTQSPTHLIKTRGQQVTLRCSPKSGHDTVSWYQQALGQGPQFIFQYYEEEERQRGNFPDRFSGHQFPNYSSELNVNALLLGDSALYLCASSTTGNTIYFGEGSWLTVV.

This chain uses TRBV5-8 with TRBJ2-1; the match to TRBD2 covers 7 bases. After removal of 4 bases from V and 11 bases from J, the junction contained 18 bases not matched to a gene. Germline values: CDR1 SGHTS, CDR2 YDEGEE. The CDR3 length is 16 residues. The CDR3, as DNA: TGTGCCAGCAGCCATTCCATGGGGGGGACCCTAGGCAAGCAGTTCTTC. Translation: CASSHSMGGTLGKQFF.

The rearrangement uses TRBV5-1 and TRBJ1-5, with 12 nucleotides matching TRBD1. Looked up from germline, CDR1 is SGHRS and CDR2 is YFSETQ. Trimming took 1 base from V and 6 from J; bases not matched to a gene: 2. The CDR3 spans 15 residues. The DNA of the CDR3 is TGCGCCAGCAGCTTGACGGGACAGGGGGCTCAGCCCCAGCATTTT. Its translation is CASSLTGQGAQPQHF.

Details on this clone: Other DNA variants within this sample encode the same CDR3. This rearrangement joins TRBV28 to TRBJ2-7; 8 bases are shared with TRBD2. The CDR3 runs to 14 residues. J was trimmed by 4 bases and V by 6 bases; bases with no gene match: 8. Per germline, CDR1 MDHEN and CDR2 SYDVKM. CDR3 DNA sequence: TGTGCCAGCAGCTCCGGGACGGGGGGGTACGAGCAGTACTTC. This codes for CASSSGTGGYEQYF.

This chain links TRBV5-1 with TRBJ2-5; TRBD2 agrees at 7 bases. Germline CDR1 and CDR2: SGHRS and YFSETQ. The V segment lost 7 bases and the J segment 4 bases; nucleotides outside the gene matches: 7. The CDR3 has 13 residues. For the CDR3, the DNA is TGCGCCAGCGGGGCGGGAGCTAGAGAGACCCAGTACTTC. Its translation is CASGAGARETQYF.